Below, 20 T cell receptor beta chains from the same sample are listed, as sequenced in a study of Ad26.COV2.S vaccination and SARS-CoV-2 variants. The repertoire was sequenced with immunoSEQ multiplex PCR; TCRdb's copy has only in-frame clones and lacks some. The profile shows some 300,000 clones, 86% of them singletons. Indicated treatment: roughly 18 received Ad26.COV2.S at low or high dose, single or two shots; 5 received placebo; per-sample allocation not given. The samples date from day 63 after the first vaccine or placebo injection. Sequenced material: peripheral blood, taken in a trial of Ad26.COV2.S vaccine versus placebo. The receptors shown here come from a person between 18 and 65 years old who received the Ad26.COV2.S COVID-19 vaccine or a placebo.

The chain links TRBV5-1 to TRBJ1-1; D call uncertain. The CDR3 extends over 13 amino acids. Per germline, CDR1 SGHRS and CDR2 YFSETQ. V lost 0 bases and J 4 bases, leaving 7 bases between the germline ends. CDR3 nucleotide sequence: TGCGCCAGCAGCTTGGAACGATTCACTGAAGCTTTCTTT. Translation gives CASSLERFTEAFF.

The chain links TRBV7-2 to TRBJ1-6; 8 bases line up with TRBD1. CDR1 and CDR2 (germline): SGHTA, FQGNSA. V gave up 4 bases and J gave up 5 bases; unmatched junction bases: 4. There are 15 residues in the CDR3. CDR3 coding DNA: TGTGCCAGCAGCTGGACAGGGAATAATAATTCACCCCTCCACTTT. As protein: CASSWTGNNNSPLHF. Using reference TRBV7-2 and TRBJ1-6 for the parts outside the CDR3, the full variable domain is GAGVSQSPSNKVTEKGKDVELRCDPISGHTALYWYRQSLGQGLEFLIYFQGNSAPDKSGLPSDRFSAERTGGSVSTLTIQRTQQEDSAVYLCASSWTGNNNSPLHFGNGTRLTVT.

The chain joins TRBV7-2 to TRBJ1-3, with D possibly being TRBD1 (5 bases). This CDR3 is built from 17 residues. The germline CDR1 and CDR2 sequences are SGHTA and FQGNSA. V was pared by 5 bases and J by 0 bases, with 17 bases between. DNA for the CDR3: TGTGCCAGCAGCGCCGGGGGAGCTACCTTCTCTGGAAACACCATATATTTT. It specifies CASSAGGATFSGNTIYF.

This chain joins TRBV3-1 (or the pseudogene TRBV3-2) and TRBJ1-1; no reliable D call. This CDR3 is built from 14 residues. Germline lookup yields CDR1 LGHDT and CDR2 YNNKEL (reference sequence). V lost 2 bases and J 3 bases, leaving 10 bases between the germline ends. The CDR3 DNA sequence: TGTGCCAGCAGCCAACCAGGACCACACACTGAAGCTTTCTTT. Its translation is CASSQPGPHTEAFF.

CDR3 loop: CASSLRGYGYGYTF. The CDR3 nucleotides are TGTGCCAGCAGTTTAAGGGGATACGGATATGGCTACACCTTC. The rearrangement joins TRBV28 to TRBJ1-2; maybe TRBD1 (5 bases). The CDR3 has 14 residues. Trimming stripped 2 bases from V and 5 bases from J, with 12 bases between. The germline V gene encodes CDR1 MDHEN and CDR2 SYDVKM.

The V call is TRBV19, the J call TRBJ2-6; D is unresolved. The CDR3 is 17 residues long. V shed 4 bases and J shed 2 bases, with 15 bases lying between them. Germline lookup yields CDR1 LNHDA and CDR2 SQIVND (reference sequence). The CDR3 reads CASSTSLGQAGANVLTF. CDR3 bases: TGTGCCAGTAGTACGTCGTTAGGGCAAGCTGGGGCCAACGTCCTGACTTTC. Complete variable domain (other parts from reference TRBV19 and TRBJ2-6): DGGITQSPKYLFRKEGQNVTLSCEQNLNHDAMYWYRQDPGQGLRLIYYSQIVNDFQKGDIAEGYSVSREKKESFPLTVTSAQKNPTAFYLCASSTSLGQAGANVLTFGAGSRLTVL.

The CDR3 DNA reads as TGTGCCACCAGCAGTCCGGGACAGGGGGCAGGGCAGCCCCAGCATTTT. Amino acids: CATSSPGQGAGQPQHF. The chain employs TRBV15 and TRBJ1-5, with TRBD1 matching over 12 bases. CDR1 LNHNV and CDR2 YYDKDF come from the germline V gene (reference sequence). The ends lost 3 bases at V and 7 bases at J; junction bases unmatched: 7. The CDR3 extends over 16 amino acids.

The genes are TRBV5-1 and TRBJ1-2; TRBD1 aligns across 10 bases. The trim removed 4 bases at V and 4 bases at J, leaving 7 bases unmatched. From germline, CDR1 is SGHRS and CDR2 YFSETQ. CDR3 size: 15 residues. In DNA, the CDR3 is TGCGCCAGCAGCCCTGGACAGGGGGGTGGCTATGGCTACACCTTC. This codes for CASSPGQGGGYGYTF.

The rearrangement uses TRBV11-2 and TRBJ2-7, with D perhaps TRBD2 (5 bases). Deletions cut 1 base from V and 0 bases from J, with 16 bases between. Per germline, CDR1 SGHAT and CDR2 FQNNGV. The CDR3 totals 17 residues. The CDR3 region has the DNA TGTGCCAGCAGCTTAGTAGGCGGGTCCGGGGTCTCCTACGAGCAGTACTTC. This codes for CASSLVGGSGVSYEQYF. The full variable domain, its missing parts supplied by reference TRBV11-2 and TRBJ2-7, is EAGVAQSPRYKIIEKRQSVAFWCNPISGHATLYWYQQILGQGPKLLIQFQNNGVVDDSQLPKDRFSAERLKGVDSTLKIQPAKLEDSAVYLCASSLVGGSGVSYEQYFGPGTRLTVT.

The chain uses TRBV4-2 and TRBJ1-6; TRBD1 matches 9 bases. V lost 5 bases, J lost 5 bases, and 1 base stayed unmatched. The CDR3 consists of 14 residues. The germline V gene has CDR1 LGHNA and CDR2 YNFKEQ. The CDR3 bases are TGTGCCAGCAGCAGACAGGGGGATAATTCACCCCTCCACTTT. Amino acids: CASSRQGDNSPLHF.

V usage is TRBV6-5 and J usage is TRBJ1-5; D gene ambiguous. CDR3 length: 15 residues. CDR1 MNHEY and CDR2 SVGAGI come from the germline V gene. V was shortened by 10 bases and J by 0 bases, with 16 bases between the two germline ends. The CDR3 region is CATLPHRYSNQPQHF. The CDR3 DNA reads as TGTGCCACCCTCCCTCACAGATATAGCAATCAGCCCCAGCATTTT.

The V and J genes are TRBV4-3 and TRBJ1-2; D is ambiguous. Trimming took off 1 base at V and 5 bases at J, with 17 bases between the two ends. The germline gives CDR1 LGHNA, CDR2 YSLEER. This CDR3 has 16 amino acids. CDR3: CASSQGVTQLEYGYTF. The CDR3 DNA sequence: TGCGCCAGCAGCCAAGGGGTAACCCAACTGGAGTATGGCTACACCTTC.

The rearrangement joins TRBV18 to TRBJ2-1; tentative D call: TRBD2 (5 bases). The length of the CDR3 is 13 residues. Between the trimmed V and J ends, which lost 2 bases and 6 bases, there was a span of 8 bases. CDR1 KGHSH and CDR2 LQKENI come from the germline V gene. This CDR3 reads CASSPSGSNEQFF. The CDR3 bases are TGTGCCAGCTCACCAAGCGGCTCCAATGAGCAGTTCTTC.

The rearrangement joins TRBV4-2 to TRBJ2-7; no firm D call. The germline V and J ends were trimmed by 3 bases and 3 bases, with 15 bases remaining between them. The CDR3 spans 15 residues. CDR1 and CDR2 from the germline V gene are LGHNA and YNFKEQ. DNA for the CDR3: TGTGCCAGCAGCCAGGTGAGGCAGGAAAACTACGAGCAGTACTTC. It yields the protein CASSQVRQENYEQYF.

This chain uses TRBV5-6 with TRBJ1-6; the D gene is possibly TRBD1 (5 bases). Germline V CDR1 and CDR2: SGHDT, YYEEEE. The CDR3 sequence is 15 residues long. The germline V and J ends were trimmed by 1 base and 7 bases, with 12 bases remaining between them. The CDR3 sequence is CASSLWGTRNSPLHF. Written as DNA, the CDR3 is TGTGCCAGCAGCTTGTGGGGGACTCGGAATTCACCCCTCCACTTT.

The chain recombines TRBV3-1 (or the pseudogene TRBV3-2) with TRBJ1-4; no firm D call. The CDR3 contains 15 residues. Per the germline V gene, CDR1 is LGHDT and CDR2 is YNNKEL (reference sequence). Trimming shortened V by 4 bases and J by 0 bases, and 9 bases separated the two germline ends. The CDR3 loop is CASSLRTATNEKLFF. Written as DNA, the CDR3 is TGTGCCAGCAGCCTCCGAACTGCAACTAATGAAAAACTGTTTTTT.

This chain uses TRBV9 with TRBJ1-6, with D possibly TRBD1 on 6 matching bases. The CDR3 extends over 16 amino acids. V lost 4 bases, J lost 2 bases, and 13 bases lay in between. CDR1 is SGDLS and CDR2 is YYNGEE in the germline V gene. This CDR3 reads CASSPRRDTYNSPLHF. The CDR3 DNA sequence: TGTGCCAGCAGCCCACGAAGGGACACCTATAATTCACCCCTCCACTTT.

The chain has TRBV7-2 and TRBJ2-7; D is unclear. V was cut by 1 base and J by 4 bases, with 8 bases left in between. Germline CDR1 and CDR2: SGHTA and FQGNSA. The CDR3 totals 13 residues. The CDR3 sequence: CASSLEREYEQYF. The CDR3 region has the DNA TGTGCCAGCAGCTTAGAACGAGAGTACGAGCAGTACTTC.

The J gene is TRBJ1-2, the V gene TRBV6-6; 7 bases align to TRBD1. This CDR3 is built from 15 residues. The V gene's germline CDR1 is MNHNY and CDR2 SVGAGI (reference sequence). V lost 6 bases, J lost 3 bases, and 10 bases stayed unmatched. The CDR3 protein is CASSPGTATYYGYTF. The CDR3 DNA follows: TGTGCCAGCAGCCCCGGGACAGCTACCTACTATGGCTACACCTTC.

CDR3 nucleotide sequence: TGCGCCAGCAGCTTGGGGACAGGGGTGCAGCGTGAGCAGTTCTTC. Its translation is CASSLGTGVQREQFF. The rearrangement links TRBV5-1 to TRBJ2-1; 9 bases match TRBD1. Germline CDR1 reads SGHRS; CDR2 reads YFSETQ. CDR3 size: 15 residues. V lost 0 bases and J lost 9; bases outside the gene matches: 7.